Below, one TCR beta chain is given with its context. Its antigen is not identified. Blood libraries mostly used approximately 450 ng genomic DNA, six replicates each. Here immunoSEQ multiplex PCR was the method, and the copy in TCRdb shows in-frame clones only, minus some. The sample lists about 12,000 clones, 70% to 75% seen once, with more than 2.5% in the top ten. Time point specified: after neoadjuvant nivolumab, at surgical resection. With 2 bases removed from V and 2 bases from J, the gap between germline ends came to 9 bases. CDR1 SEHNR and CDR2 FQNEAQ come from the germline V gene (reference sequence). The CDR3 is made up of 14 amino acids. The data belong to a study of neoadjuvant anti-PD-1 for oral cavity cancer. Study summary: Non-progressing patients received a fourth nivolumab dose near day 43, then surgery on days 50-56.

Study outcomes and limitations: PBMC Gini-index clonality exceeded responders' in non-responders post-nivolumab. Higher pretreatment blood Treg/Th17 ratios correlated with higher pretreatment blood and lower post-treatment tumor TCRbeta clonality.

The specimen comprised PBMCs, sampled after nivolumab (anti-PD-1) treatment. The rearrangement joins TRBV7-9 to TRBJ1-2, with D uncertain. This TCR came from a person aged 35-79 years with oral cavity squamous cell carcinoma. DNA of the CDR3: TGTGCCAGCAGCTTAACGGGGATAAACTATGGCTACACCTTC. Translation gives CASSLTGINYGYTF.